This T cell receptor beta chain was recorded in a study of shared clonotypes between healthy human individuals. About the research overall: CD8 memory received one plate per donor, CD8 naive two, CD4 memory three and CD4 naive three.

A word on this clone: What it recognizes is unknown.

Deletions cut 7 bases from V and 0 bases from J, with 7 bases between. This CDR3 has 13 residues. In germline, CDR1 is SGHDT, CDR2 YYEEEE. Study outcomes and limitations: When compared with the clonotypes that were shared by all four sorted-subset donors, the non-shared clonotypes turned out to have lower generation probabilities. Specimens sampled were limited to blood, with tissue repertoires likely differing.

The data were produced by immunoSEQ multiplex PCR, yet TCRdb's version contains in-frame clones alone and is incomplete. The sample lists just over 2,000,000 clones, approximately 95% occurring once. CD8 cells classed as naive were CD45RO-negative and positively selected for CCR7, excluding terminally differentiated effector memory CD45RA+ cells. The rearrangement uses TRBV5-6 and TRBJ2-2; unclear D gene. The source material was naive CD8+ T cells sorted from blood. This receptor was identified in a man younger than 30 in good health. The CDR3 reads CASHGTNTGELFF. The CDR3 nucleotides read TGTGCCAGCCATGGCACGAACACCGGGGAGCTGTTTTTT.